A selection of T cell receptor beta chains follows, all from one sample in a study of beta chain features in type 1 diabetes. This table comes from immunoSEQ multiplex PCR, and its TCRdb copy is limited to in-frame clones, with some not included. The sample lists roughly 300,000 clones; roughly 8% were seen once. The sample was central memory CD4+ T cells from blood. The receptors derive from a woman between 18 and 29 years old in good health. The CDR3 runs from the conserved cysteine through the conserved F or W. The D gene is left open where the match is weak. Clone size, where shown, is once, few, many, or a class for clones that have expanded.

NA TRBJ2-1 TRBD2 TRBV7-8 CASSVREPGLASNEQFF TGTGCCAGCAGCGTAAGGGAACCGGGACTAGCTTCCAATGAGCAGTTCTTC
NA TRBJ2-5 NA TRBV18 CASSPRTARETQYF TGTGCCAGCTCACCTCGGACAGCTAGAGAGACCCAGTACTTC
few TRBJ2-1 NA TRBV7-3 CASSSPTSGTEQFF TGTGCCAGCAGCTCCCCCACCTCGGGTACCGAGCAGTTCTTC
few TRBJ2-3 NA TRBV5-4 CASSSWSITDTQYF TGTGCCAGCAGTTCTTGGAGCATCACAGATACGCAGTATTTT
many TRBJ2-3 TRBD2 TRBV10-3 CAISDSSGSIDTQYF TGTGCCATCAGTGATAGTAGCGGGAGCATAGATACGCAGTATTTT
few TRBJ1-1 TRBD1 TRBV14 CASSHGTGGRTEAFF TGTGCCAGCAGCCACGGGACAGGGGGACGAACTGAAGCTTTCTTT
few TRBJ2-5 TRBD1 TRBV27 CARDRAGETQYF TGTGCCAGAGACAGGGCAGGAGAGACCCAGTACTTC
NA TRBJ1-1 NA TRBV19 CASSVSGGYTEAFF TGTGCCAGTAGCGTATCGGGGGGATACACTGAAGCTTTCTTT
NA TRBJ2-5 NA TRBV6-1 CASSEAPSVETQYF TGTGCCAGCAGTGAAGCGCCTAGCGTAGAGACCCAGTACTTC
NA TRBJ2-3 NA TRBV9 CASKGRLSSDTQYF TGTGCCAGCAAAGGACGCCTGAGTAGTGATACGCAGTATTTT
NA TRBJ2-7 TRBD1 TRBV19 CASSLTGTGYYEQYF TGTGCCAGTAGTCTAACCGGGACAGGGTACTACGAGCAGTACTTC
few TRBJ1-2 NA TRBV6-1 CASSARQAGNYGYTF TGTGCCAGCAGTGCCAGACAGGCTGGTAACTATGGCTACACCTTC
many TRBJ1-1 TRBD1 TRBV5-1 CASSMGQENTEAFF TGCGCCAGCAGCATGGGACAGGAAAACACTGAAGCTTTCTTT
NA TRBJ2-4 NA TRBV5-1 CASSLGQQNIQYF TGCGCCAGCAGCTTGGGGCAGCAAAACATTCAGTACTTC
NA TRBJ1-4 NA TRBV18 CASSPTTNEKLFF TGTGCCAGCTCACCCACAACTAATGAAAAACTGTTTTTT
NA TRBJ1-5 NA TRBV4-2 CASSQEFLQGNQPQHF TGTGCCAGCAGCCAAGAGTTCCTCCAGGGGAATCAGCCCCAGCATTTT
NA TRBJ1-2 NA TRBV4-2 CASSPLEGHLYGYTF TGTGCCAGCAGCCCCCTTGAGGGACACCTATATGGCTACACCTTC
NA TRBJ2-1 NA TRBV2 CASSESRVEQFF TGTGCCAGCAGTGAATCAAGGGTTGAGCAGTTCTTC
few TRBJ2-7 TRBD2 TRBV4-3 CASSQDGRGSYEQYF TGCGCCAGCAGCCAAGATGGGAGGGGATCCTACGAGCAGTACTTC
few TRBJ2-1 NA TRBV21-1 CASSKVTAGGSNEQFF TGTGCCAGCAGCAAAGTGACAGCGGGAGGGAGCAATGAGCAGTTCTTC
few TRBJ1-1 NA TRBV2 CASKVAGPEAFF TGTGCCAGCAAAGTAGCGGGTCCTGAAGCTTTCTTT
NA TRBJ2-1 TRBD2 TRBV7-6 CASSSGTSSYNEQFF TGTGCCAGCAGCTCCGGGACTAGCTCCTACAATGAGCAGTTCTTC
NA TRBJ2-7 NA TRBV18 CASSLGKAYEQYF TGTGCCAGCTCTCTTGGCAAGGCCTACGAGCAGTACTTC
few TRBJ2-1 NA TRBV6-5 CASTRRRDNEQFF TGTGCCAGTACTCGCAGGCGGGACAATGAGCAGTTCTTC
few TRBJ2-7 NA TRBV19 CASSIQGGYEQYF TGTGCCAGTAGTATACAGGGTGGCTACGAGCAGTACTTC
NA TRBJ2-1 NA TRBV20-1 CSASPYNEQFF TGCAGTGCTAGTCCCTACAATGAGCAGTTCTTC
NA TRBJ2-1 NA TRBV19 CASSIGWNEQFF TGTGCCAGTAGTATAGGATGGAATGAGCAGTTCTTC
many TRBJ2-7 NA TRBV29-1 CSVAQPRGVTTYEQYF TGCAGCGTTGCACAGCCGCGCGGGGTCACGACCTACGAGCAGTACTTC
NA TRBJ2-4 NA TRBV5-6 CASSSRRDRLRGAKNIQYF TGTGCCAGCAGCTCCCGCCGGGACCGCCTTAGAGGGGCCAAAAACATTCAGTACTTC
few TRBJ2-1 TRBD2 TRBV29-1 CSVEDPLAGGYNEQFF TGCAGCGTTGAAGATCCACTAGCGGGAGGATACAATGAGCAGTTCTTC
few TRBJ2-2 NA TRBV29-1 CSVRSGNTGELFF TGCAGCGTTAGGTCGGGAAACACCGGGGAGCTGTTTTTT
NA TRBJ1-2 NA TRBV7-8 CASSLEAGVYGYTF TGTGCCAGCAGCTTAGAGGCAGGGGTCTATGGCTACACCTTC
few TRBJ2-5 NA TRBV19 CASSKDRNMETQYF TGTGCCAGTAGTAAAGATAGGAACATGGAGACCCAGTACTTC
NA TRBJ2-1 TRBD2 TRBV5-1 CASSLGLAGVNEQFF TGCGCCAGCAGCTTGGGACTAGCGGGAGTCAATGAGCAGTTCTTC
few TRBJ1-4 TRBD1 TRBV15 CATSRGGQGSEKLFF TGTGCCACCAGCAGAGGGGGACAGGGTAGTGAAAAACTGTTTTTT
few TRBJ2-1 TRBD2 TRBV18 CASSPSLAGVNEQFF TGTGCCAGCTCACCAAGTCTAGCGGGAGTTAATGAGCAGTTCTTC
NA TRBJ2-7 NA TRBV27 CASSRSGQGGYEQYF TGTGCCAGCAGCAGGAGTGGACAGGGAGGGTACGAGCAGTACTTC
many TRBJ2-1 NA TRBV14 CASSQAWEEQFF TGTGCCAGCAGCCAAGCTTGGGAGGAGCAGTTCTTC
NA TRBJ2-3 NA TRBV20-1 CSASVKDTQYF TGCAGTGCTAGTGTGAAAGATACGCAGTATTTT
NA TRBJ2-7 NA TRBV10-3 CAISDKASPGYEQYF TGTGCCATCAGTGATAAGGCCTCGCCAGGCTACGAGCAGTACTTC
NA TRBJ1-2 NA TRBV28 CASRVAANYGYTF TGTGCCAGCAGGGTCGCAGCTAACTATGGCTACACCTTC
NA TRBJ1-4 NA TRBV9 CASSVEPRMDEKLFF TGTGCCAGCAGCGTAGAGCCGAGAATGGATGAAAAACTGTTTTTT
NA TRBJ2-3 NA TRBV7-7 CASSFGLTDTQYF TGTGCTAGCAGCTTTGGACTCACAGATACGCAGTATTTT
few TRBJ2-5 NA TRBV7-9 CASSLIFGGRETQYF TGTGCCAGCAGCTTAATCTTCGGGGGGCGGGAGACCCAGTACTTC
many TRBJ2-7 TRBD1 TRBV10-3 CAMGQGYEQYF TGTGCCATGGGACAGGGCTACGAGCAGTACTTC
NA TRBJ2-2 TRBD2 TRBV4-2 CASSQAKTSGSAGELFF TGTGCCAGCAGCCAAGCAAAGACTAGCGGGAGCGCCGGGGAGCTGTTTTTT
NA TRBJ2-2 NA TRBV6-5 CASSTGLGSLGELFF TGTGCCAGCAGTACCGGGTTAGGCTCCCTCGGGGAGCTGTTTTTT
few TRBJ2-1 TRBD2 TRBV10-3 CAISGLSYNEQFF TGTGCCATCTCGGGACTATCGTATAATGAGCAGTTCTTC
few TRBJ2-3 TRBD2 TRBV2 CASHGTSGRDTQYF TGTGCCAGCCACGGGACTAGCGGGAGGGATACGCAGTATTTT
many TRBJ2-3 TRBD2 TRBV10-2 CASPPPAGDNTDTQYF TGCGCCAGCCCTCCCCCAGCGGGAGATAACACAGATACGCAGTATTTT
few TRBJ2-5 TRBD1 TRBV29-1 CSVGGQGAGETQYF TGCAGCGTTGGGGGACAGGGGGCAGGAGAGACCCAGTACTTC
NA TRBJ2-2 TRBD1 TRBV5-6 CATQGVFGELFF TGTGCCACCCAGGGGGTGTTCGGGGAGCTGTTTTTT
many TRBJ1-1 NA TRBV21-1 CASSKDHGRWGQNTEAFF TGTGCCAGCAGCAAAGACCATGGGCGATGGGGGCAGAACACTGAAGCTTTCTTT
few TRBJ1-1 NA TRBV6-6 CASSQGRQTEAFF TGTGCCAGCAGCCAGGGACGGCAGACCGAAGCTTTCTTT
NA TRBJ2-1 NA TRBV6-6 CASSYQGLTNEQFF TGTGCCAGCAGTTACCAAGGTTTGACGAATGAGCAGTTCTTC
many TRBJ2-1 TRBD2 TRBV7-2 CASSRTSGRRNEQFF TGTGCCAGCAGCCGCACTAGCGGGAGACGCAATGAGCAGTTCTTC
NA TRBJ1-2 TRBD1 TRBV5-4 CASSSQGGNYGYTF TGTGCCAGCAGCTCCCAGGGGGGAAACTATGGCTACACCTTC
few TRBJ1-3 TRBD1 TRBV29-1 CSAGQGASDTIYF TGCAGCGCTGGGCAGGGGGCATCCGACACCATATATTTT
few TRBJ2-1 NA TRBV18 CASSPLLQGNNEQFF TGTGCCAGCTCACCACTCCTCCAGGGGAACAATGAGCAGTTCTTC
NA TRBJ1-1 NA TRBV11-2 CASSSQEGTEAFF TGTGCCAGCAGCTCGCAGGAGGGCACTGAAGCTTTCTTT